These T cell receptor beta chains were read from a single sample in a study of blood T cell repertoires in COVID-19. The data were produced by immunoSEQ multiplex PCR, yet TCRdb's version contains in-frame clones alone and is incomplete. The sample yields 200,000 to 300,000 clones, more than 65% seen once. Sample: peripheral blood. These receptors all come from a woman aged 80 or over with acute or convalescent COVID-19. Both conserved end residues are part of each CDR3. D genes are given only for firm matches.

j_call cdr3_length d_call v_call cdr3_nt cdr3_aa
TRBJ2-5 15 TRBD1 TRBV27 TGTGCCAGCAGTTTTAGGGCAGGGGGCAGAGAGACCCAGTACTTC CASSFRAGGRETQYF
TRBJ2-1 14 . TRBV5-6 TGTGCCAGCAGCTTGTGGACACTCGACAATGAGCAGTTCTTC CASSLWTLDNEQFF
TRBJ2-5 15 . TRBV18 TGTGCCAGCTCACCTAGGACGGCAGGGGAGGAGACCCAGTACTTC CASSPRTAGEETQYF
TRBJ2-2 15 . TRBV5-4 TGTGCCAGCAGCTTGGTTGTGGGAGGAGCCGGGGAGCTGTTTTTT CASSLVVGGAGELFF
TRBJ2-7 13 TRBD1 TRBV12-3/TRBV12-4 TGTGCCAGCAGTCCGGACAGGAACAGGGAGCAGTACTTC CASSPDRNREQYF
TRBJ2-2 16 TRBD2 TRBV6-5 TGTGCCAGCAGTTACGGGTCTAGCGGGAGCGGAGGGGAGCTGTTTTTT CASSYGSSGSGGELFF
TRBJ2-1 16 . TRBV3-1/TRBV3-2 TGTGCCAGCAGCCATGCCTCGCGTCGGGGTCTCAGGGAGCAGTTCTTC CASSHASRRGLREQFF
TRBJ2-3 16 . TRBV27 TGTGCCAGCAGAAACGCAGGCTTTGCTAGCACAGATACGCAGTATTTT CASRNAGFASTDTQYF
TRBJ2-1 15 . TRBV4-2 TGTGCCAGCAGCCCTCGTAGGGGTTCCTACAATGAGCAGTTCTTC CASSPRRGSYNEQFF
TRBJ2-1 15 TRBD2 TRBV5-4 TGTGCCAGCAGCTTGGGCGGGGGGGAGGACAATGAGCAGTTCTTC CASSLGGGEDNEQFF
TRBJ2-7 12 . TRBV3-1/TRBV3-2 TGTGCCAGCAGTCTTCCTCCGGGAGAGCAGTACTTC CASSLPPGEQYF
TRBJ2-1 16 TRBD2 TRBV5-1 TGCGCCAGCGGGACCGGGACTAGCGGGAGAGGGGATGAGCAGTTCTTC CASGTGTSGRGDEQFF
TRBJ2-1 15 . TRBV19 TGTGCCAGTAGTATGGAGGGAAGTTCCTACAATGAGCAGTTCTTC CASSMEGSSYNEQFF
TRBJ1-1 15 . TRBV18 TGTGCCAGCTCACCACCGACGGGGGTATGGACTGAAGCTTTCTTT CASSPPTGVWTEAFF
TRBJ1-1 15 TRBD1 TRBV7-9 TGTGCCAGCAGCTTAATGGGGACAGGCAACACTGAAGCTTTCTTT CASSLMGTGNTEAFF